This T cell receptor beta chain was found in a study of T cell responses to AZD1222 COVID-19 vaccine. Overall study results and limits: At baseline, seropositivity was found in only a handful of AZD1222 recipients. Clonal diversity was possibly underestimated, and the donors were mostly white British, with more females. Distributed over spike, vaccine-associated CD4 TCRs predominated at 160-218 and 743-854. Among spike-specific TCRs, nearly half reportedly target unmutated variant regions.

The count of this clone is one. What it binds is not known. TCRdb's table, derived via immunoSEQ multiplex PCR, lists solely in-frame clones and lacks some. The table shows some 96,000 clones, with roughly 86% occurring only once. The CDR3 is 14 amino acids. Per germline, CDR1 SGDLS and CDR2 YYNGEE. The V end was cut by 5 bases, the J end by 1 base, with 12 bases between. The chain employs TRBV9 and TRBJ1-2, with D unclear. Here the sequenced sample was peripheral blood, taken on day 0 of MenACWY control vaccination. This TCR was sampled from an adult in good health. This CDR3 reads CASSVDGLNYGYTF. The CDR3 region has the DNA TGTGCCAGCAGTGTCGACGGCCTTAACTATGGCTACACCTTC. Full variable domain (outside the CDR3, taken from reference TRBV9 and TRBJ1-2): DSGVTQTPKHLITATGQRVTLRCSPRSGDLSVYWYQQSLDQGLQFLIQYYNGEERAKGNILERFSAQQFPDLHSELNLSSLELGDSALYFCASSVDGLNYGYTFGSGTRLTVV.